This T cell receptor beta chain emerged from a study of shared clonotypes between healthy human individuals. Study background: The cohort had a couple of women and a few men, ages 18 to 49. Donors had three CD4 naive, three CD4 memory, two CD8 naive and one CD8 memory plate apiece.

The assay ran at deep level. The repertoire was sequenced with immunoSEQ multiplex PCR; TCRdb's copy has only in-frame clones and lacks some. The sample lists about 1 million clones, around 74% occurring once. This clone has just a few counts. Additional DNA sequences in this sample encode the identical CDR3. The source of this sequence is a man aged 18 to 30 in good health. Sample: memory CD4+ T cells sorted from blood. Subset reported: CD45RA-negative fraction.

DNA for the CDR3: TGCGCCAGCAGCTTGGGGCAGCAGAATGAAAAACTGTTTTTT. This gives the protein CASSLGQQNEKLFF. The rearrangement links TRBV5-1 to TRBJ1-4; D gene unclear. CDR3 size: 14 residues. V lost 0 bases, J lost 5 bases, and 8 bases lay in between. Germline CDR1 and CDR2: SGHRS and YFSETQ.